Each of the 22 T cell receptor beta chains below was sequenced from the same sample in a study of blood T cell repertoires in COVID-19. Clones were read by immunoSEQ multiplex PCR, and TCRdb kept only the in-frame ones, dropping some. The sample carries around 130,000 clones, roughly four fifths recorded once. The sample was peripheral blood. All receptors come from a woman between 50 and 59 years old with acute or convalescent COVID-19.

The chain links TRBV24-1 to TRBJ1-4, with a possible D match to TRBD1 (5 bases). CDR1 and CDR2 from the germline V gene are KGHDR and SFDVKD. Deletions cut 6 bases from V and 0 bases from J, with 7 bases between. CDR3 length equals 14 residues. CDR3 protein: CATSTTATNEKLFF. The DNA of the CDR3 is TGTGCCACCAGTACGACAGCAACTAATGAAAAACTGTTTTTT.

V usage is TRBV11-3 and J usage is TRBJ2-5; possibly TRBD1 for D (5 bases). This CDR3 is 15 amino acids long. The V gene's germline CDR1 is SGHNT and CDR2 YENEEA. Deletions cut 3 bases from V and 5 bases from J, with 16 bases between. The CDR3 nucleotides are TGTGCCAGCAGCTTGGGCCGACAGATTTGGGAGACCCAGTACTTC. This sequence encodes CASSLGRQIWETQYF.

The chain couples TRBV5-1 to TRBJ1-1; TRBD1 is a possible D gene (5 bases). The CDR3 totals 18 residues. Germline V CDR1 and CDR2: SGHRS, YFSETQ. Trimming cost V 0 bases and J 4 bases, with 22 bases left between them. CDR3 region: CASSLARTGGSEGTEAFF. Here the CDR3 DNA reads TGCGCCAGCAGCTTGGCTAGAACAGGTGGCTCCGAAGGCACTGAAGCTTTCTTT.

In its sample, this clone was seen a few times. The chain employs TRBV6-5 and TRBJ2-1; possibly TRBD1 for D (5 bases). The CDR3 runs 12 residues. Germline CDR1 is MNHEY and CDR2 is SVGAGI. With 5 bases removed from V and 9 bases from J, the gap between germline ends came to 11 bases. The CDR3 loop reads CASSRTTVEQFF. CDR3 bases: TGTGCCAGCAGTAGAACGACAGTTGAGCAGTTCTTC.

This sequence joins TRBV7-9 and TRBJ1-4, with no clear D. The CDR3 consists of 14 residues. Germline-derived CDR1 and CDR2 are SEHNR and FQNEAQ (reference sequence). Trimming stripped 1 base from V and 4 bases from J, with 7 bases between. The CDR3 protein is CASSLGGLNEKLFF. CDR3 coding DNA: TGTGCCAGCAGCTTAGGAGGCCTTAATGAAAAACTGTTTTTT. Based on the CDR3 plus reference TRBV7-9 and TRBJ1-4, the full variable domain is DTGVSQNPRHKITKRGQNVTFRCDPISEHNRLYWYRQTLGQGPEFLTYFQNEAQLEKSRLLSDRFSAERPKGSFSTLEIQRTEQGDSAMYLCASSLGGLNEKLFFGSGTQLSVL.

The chain is built from TRBV28 and TRBJ1-2; 11 bases are shared with TRBD1. Trimming at V came to 7 bases and at J to 5 bases, leaving 9 bases not matched to a gene. CDR1 and CDR2 (germline): MDHEN, SYDVKM. This CDR3 contains 15 residues. The CDR3 sequence is CASIHRDRGSYGYTF. CDR3 in DNA: TGTGCCAGCATCCACCGGGACAGGGGGAGTTATGGCTACACCTTC.

This rearrangement joins TRBV27 to TRBJ2-7; no reliable D call. This CDR3 region has 19 residues. Germline values: CDR1 MNHEY, CDR2 SMNVEV (reference sequence). V dropped 0 bases and J dropped 2 bases, with 23 bases sitting between them. DNA of the CDR3: TGTGCCAGCAGTTTATCGAAATTATTCGAAGAAACGGGTACCTACGAGCAGTACTTC. Protein sequence: CASSLSKLFEETGTYEQYF.

The CDR3 reads CASSSSTGGKGGYTF. CDR3 bases: TGTGCCAGCAGTTCCTCGACAGGGGGCAAGGGTGGCTACACCTTC. V usage is TRBV27 and J usage is TRBJ1-2; 10 bases match TRBD1. The V gene's germline CDR1 is MNHEY and CDR2 SMNVEV (reference sequence). The V segment lost 4 bases and the J segment 7 bases; nucleotides outside the gene matches: 9. The CDR3 is made up of 15 amino acids.

The V gene is TRBV27, the J gene TRBJ2-1; tentative D call: TRBD1 (5 bases). CDR1 MNHEY and CDR2 SMNVEV come from the germline V gene (reference sequence). The CDR3 extends over 14 amino acids. Trimming took 3 bases from V and 8 from J, leaving 14 bases between them. The CDR3 DNA reads as TGTGCCAGCAGTTTTGGCAGGGCCAGGGATGAGCAGTTCTTC. Protein: CASSFGRARDEQFF.

V gene TRBV3-1 (or the pseudogene TRBV3-2) combines with J gene TRBJ2-1; 8 positions agree with TRBD1. V gave up 1 base and J gave up 3 bases; unmatched junction bases: 5. The CDR3 extends over 16 amino acids. Looked up from germline, CDR1 is LGHDT and CDR2 is YNNKEL (reference sequence). The CDR3 DNA is TGTGCCAGCAGCCAAGGGGGACAGGTTATCTACAATGAGCAGTTCTTC. Translation: CASSQGGQVIYNEQFF.

In its sample, this clone was seen once. Other DNA sequences in the same sample also yield this CDR3. The genes are TRBV6-2 or TRBV6-3 and TRBJ1-2; TRBD1 might be the D (5 bases). Per germline, CDR1 MNHEY and CDR2 SVGEGT. V lost 6 bases and J 1 base, leaving 9 bases between the germline ends. This CDR3 is 13 amino acids long. CDR3 residues: CASSRDSNYGYTF. The CDR3 DNA follows: TGTGCCAGCAGCCGAGACAGTAACTATGGCTACACCTTC.

The chain has TRBV3-1 (or the pseudogene TRBV3-2) and TRBJ1-2; tentative D call: TRBD1 (5 bases). The germline V and J ends were trimmed by 4 bases and 4 bases, with 13 bases remaining between them. Germline V gene data show CDR1 as LGHDT and CDR2 as YNNKEL (reference sequence). CDR3 length equals 14 residues. The CDR3 DNA sequence: TGTGCCAGCAGCCCCGGGAGGGGAAGCTATGGCTACACCTTC. This translates into CASSPGRGSYGYTF.

The chain carries TRBV20-1 and TRBJ2-7; D is tentatively TRBD1 or TRBD2 (5 bases each). The germline V gene has CDR1 DFQATT and CDR2 SNEGSKA (reference sequence). The CDR3 covers 15 residues. Between the trimmed V and J ends, which lost 3 bases and 4 bases, there was a span of 19 bases. The CDR3 protein is CSASEGGGARYEQYF. The CDR3 nucleotides read TGCAGTGCTAGTGAGGGTGGTGGGGCAAGGTACGAGCAGTACTTC.

The CDR3 nucleotides read TGTGCCAGCAGCCCCGAATGCTTACAGGGGGGGCACTATGGCTACACCTTC. Translated: CASSPECLQGGHYGYTF. The chain has TRBV11-3 and TRBJ1-2, with 8 positions matching TRBD1. This CDR3 region has 17 residues. Trimming took 5 bases from V and 3 from J; bases not matched to a gene: 14. Germline CDR1 reads SGHNT; CDR2 reads YENEEA.

The chain has TRBV6-1 and TRBJ2-3; 7 bases are shared with TRBD1. The length of the CDR3 is 15 residues. Germline V gene data show CDR1 as MNHNS and CDR2 as SASEGT. The ends lost 4 bases at V and 2 bases at J; junction bases unmatched: 6. The CDR3: CASSAPGQITDTQYF. The CDR3 DNA reads as TGTGCCAGCAGTGCCCCGGGACAGATCACAGATACGCAGTATTTT.

This chain uses TRBV7-8 with TRBJ1-4; 9 positions match TRBD1. The junction had 7 bases not matched to a gene; V was cut back by 2 bases and J by 6 bases. Germline loops: CDR1 SGHVS, CDR2 FQNEAQ. The CDR3 length is 16 residues. The CDR3 nucleotides read TGTGCCAGCAGCTTACCGATACAGGGGGCTGATGAAAAACTGTTTTTT. Translating it yields CASSLPIQGADEKLFF.

This chain joins TRBV6-5 and TRBJ1-2, with 9 bases fitting TRBD1. CDR3 length: 16 residues. From germline, CDR1 is MNHEY and CDR2 SVGAGI. V was clipped by 4 bases and J by 6 bases; unmatched bases: 12. For the CDR3, the DNA is TGTGCCAGCAGTTTCAAATTTTCCGGGACAGGGAATGGCTACACCTTC. Protein product: CASSFKFSGTGNGYTF.

This chain uses TRBV28 with TRBJ1-6; perhaps TRBD1 as D (6 bases). The CDR3 is 14 residues long. CDR1 is MDHEN, CDR2 SYDVKM, per germline. V shed 4 bases and J shed 6 bases, with 10 bases lying between them. The CDR3 reads CASSSTGFNSPLHF. The CDR3 coding sequence is TGTGCCAGCAGTTCCACAGGGTTTAATTCACCCCTCCACTTT.

The chain combines TRBV5-1 with TRBJ2-1; the D gene is possibly TRBD1 (6 bases). The CDR3 runs to 14 residues. V shed 4 bases and J shed 9 bases, with 17 bases lying between them. Germline CDR1 SGHRS, CDR2 YFSETQ. In DNA form, the CDR3 reads TGCGCCAGCAGCCCGGGACATCCGGTGGGTGAGCAGTTCTTC. Translated: CASSPGHPVGEQFF.

This clone was seen only once. The J gene is TRBJ1-1, the V gene TRBV11-2; 7 nucleotides line up with TRBD1. V dropped 5 bases and J dropped 4; count of bases not matched to a gene: 7. In germline, CDR1 is SGHAT, CDR2 FQNNGV. CDR3 length equals 14 residues. The CDR3 protein is CASSLDDRATEAFF. For the CDR3, the DNA is TGTGCCAGCAGCCTTGACGACAGGGCCACTGAAGCTTTCTTT.

The table lists this clone with a few counts. V and J are TRBV14 and TRBJ2-1; D is possibly TRBD2 (6 bases). The V gene's germline CDR1 is SGHDN and CDR2 FVKESK. The CDR3 contains 18 residues. With 4 bases removed from V and 0 bases from J, the gap between germline ends came to 19 bases. Here the CDR3 DNA reads TGTGCCAGCAGCCGAGGGACGGGGGAACCTAGCTCCTACAATGAGCAGTTCTTC. Translating gives CASSRGTGEPSSYNEQFF. Full variable domain (rest looked up from reference TRBV14 and TRBJ2-1): EAGVTQFPSHSVIEKGQTVTLRCDPISGHDNLYWYRRVMGKEIKFLLHFVKESKQDESGMPNNRFLAERTGGTYSTLKVQPAELEDSGVYFCASSRGTGEPSSYNEQFFGPGTRLTVL.

This clone was observed a handful of times. The V gene is TRBV2, the J gene TRBJ1-1; 11 bases agree with TRBD1. Trimming removed 6 bases from V and 5 bases from J; junction bases left unmatched: 2. The germline V gene has CDR1 SNHLY and CDR2 FYNNEI. The CDR3 is made up of 13 amino acids. CDR3 residues: CASRDRGLTEAFF. The CDR3 nucleotides read TGTGCCAGCAGGGACAGGGGGCTTACTGAAGCTTTCTTT.